A single sample gave rise to the 11 T cell receptor beta chains below, sequenced in a study of blood T cell repertoires in COVID-19. Assay: immunoSEQ multiplex PCR; the TCRdb copy retains only in-frame clones and omits some. The sample has about 280,000 clones, roughly 85% seen once. What was sequenced was PBMCs or T cells enriched from blood (not recorded which). These TCRs come from a man in his forties who had been exposed to COVID-19.

This chain uses TRBV7-6 with TRBJ1-3; unclear D gene. The V end lost 1 base, the J end lost 4 bases, and 14 bases lay between the germline ends. The CDR3 has 16 amino acids. Germline V gives CDR1 SGHVS, CDR2 FNYEAQ. CDR3 residues: CASSLEGRAGGNTIYF. CDR3 nucleotides: TGTGCCAGCAGCTTAGAAGGAAGAGCGGGGGGAAACACCATATATTTT.

The V gene is TRBV7-2, the J gene TRBJ1-1; D gene unclear. Trimming shortened V by 4 bases and J by 5 bases, and 14 bases separated the two germline ends. CDR3 length: 14 amino acids. Germline V gene data show CDR1 as SGHTA and CDR2 as FQGNSA. The CDR3 coding sequence is TGTGCCAGCAGCTCAACTGGGAGAAGGACTGAAGCTTTCTTT. Its protein is CASSSTGRRTEAFF.

The chain recombines TRBV12-3 or TRBV12-4 with TRBJ2-5; 8 bases are shared with TRBD2. The CDR3 covers 13 residues. After removal of 6 bases from V and 4 bases from J, the junction contained 4 bases not matched to a gene. DNA of the CDR3: TGTGCCAGCAGAATAGCGGGAATAGAGACCCAGTACTTC. As protein: CASRIAGIETQYF.

The chain joins TRBV18 to TRBJ1-2, with 8 bases identical to TRBD1. Germline V gene lookup returns CDR1 KGHSH and CDR2 LQKENI. With 3 bases clipped from V and 4 bases from J, the junction kept 16 bases outside the gene matches. The CDR3 has 18 amino acids. Written as DNA, the CDR3 is TGTGCCAGCTCACCTCTACCAACGACAGGGGCTTCACCCTATGGCTACACCTTC. This codes for CASSPLPTTGASPYGYTF.

This chain joins TRBV20-1 and TRBJ1-5; D is undetermined. V was pared by 3 bases and J by 0 bases, with 9 bases between. This CDR3 has 14 amino acids. The germline V gene encodes CDR1 DFQATT and CDR2 SNEGSKA (reference sequence). CDR3 nucleotide sequence: TGCAGTGCTAGTCGACTGATTAGCAATCAGCCCCAGCATTTT. This gives the protein CSASRLISNQPQHF.

The chain recombines TRBV7-8 with TRBJ2-5; D might be TRBD1 (6 bases). This CDR3 spans 16 amino acids. CDR1 is SGHVS and CDR2 is FQNEAQ in the germline V gene. The ends were cut back, 6 bases at V and 0 bases at J, with 17 bases in the middle. The CDR3 bases are TGTGCCAGCAGTCGGGCAGGGGAAAAGTACCAAGAGACCCAGTACTTC. Translating it yields CASSRAGEKYQETQYF. Full variable domain (remainder filled in from reference TRBV7-8 and TRBJ2-5): GAGVSQSPRYKVAKRGQDVALRCDPISGHVSLFWYQQALGQGPEFLTYFQNEAQLDKSGLPSDRFFAERPEGSVSTLKIQRTQQEDSAVYLCASSRAGEKYQETQYFGPGTRLLVL.

V and J are TRBV19 and TRBJ2-7, with D possibly being TRBD2 (6 bases). CDR3 length equals 14 residues. V was trimmed by 3 bases and J by 0 bases, leaving 9 bases between them. CDR1 is LNHDA and CDR2 is SQIVND in the germline V gene (reference sequence). The CDR3 DNA reads as TGTGCCAGTAGTATTGAGGAGGGCTCCTACGAGCAGTACTTC. This codes for CASSIEEGSYEQYF. Based on the CDR3 plus reference TRBV19 and TRBJ2-7, the full variable domain is DGGITQSPKYLFRKEGQNVTLSCEQNLNHDAMYWYRQDPGQGLRLIYYSQIVNDFQKGDIAEGYSVSREKKESFPLTVTSAQKNPTAFYLCASSIEEGSYEQYFGPGTRLTVT.

V usage is TRBV30 and J usage is TRBJ1-5; 8 bases agree with TRBD1. Germline V gene sequence: CDR1 GTSNPN, CDR2 SVGIG (reference sequence). CDR3 length equals 13 residues. Unmatched junction bases numbered 5, after V lost 5 bases and J lost 5 bases. CDR3 residues: CAWATGADQPQHF. In DNA, the CDR3 is TGTGCCTGGGCGACAGGGGCGGATCAGCCCCAGCATTTT.

Only one count was recorded for this clone. The J gene is TRBJ2-1, the V gene TRBV5-1, with 8 bases identical to TRBD2. V shed 3 bases and J 4 bases; nucleotides not matched to a gene: 12. The germline CDR1 and CDR2 sequences are SGHRS and YFSETQ. CDR3 length equals 17 residues. CDR3: CASSSDGASGLYNEQFF. CDR3 nucleotide sequence: TGCGCCAGCAGCTCGGACGGGGCTAGCGGGTTGTACAATGAGCAGTTCTTC.

This clone was picked up a small number of times. V gene TRBV5-1 combines with J gene TRBJ2-7; 10 positions agree with TRBD1. CDR3 length: 19 amino acids. The V gene's germline CDR1 is SGHRS and CDR2 YFSETQ. V gave up 3 bases and J gave up 1 base; unmatched junction bases: 16. The CDR3 loop is CASSSPGTGDRIGSYEQYF. DNA of the CDR3: TGCGCCAGCAGCTCCCCCGGGACAGGGGACAGAATAGGGTCCTACGAGCAGTACTTC.

This clone appeared a few times. This chain joins TRBV10-3 and TRBJ2-7; perhaps TRBD1 as D (6 bases). Trimming removed 0 bases from V and 2 bases from J, with 17 bases in between. Germline loops: CDR1 ENHRY, CDR2 SYGVKD. The CDR3 sequence is 17 residues long. CDR3 bases: TGTGCCATCAGTGAGTCGACCGGACAGAGTACGCCCTACGAGCAGTACTTC. It yields the protein CAISESTGQSTPYEQYF.